The sequence of this T cell receptor (beta chain) was determined in a study of T cell responses to AZD1222 COVID-19 vaccine. Points from the study as a whole: Recipients of two AZD1222 doses showed rising Spike-specific TCR breadth and depth. Donors skewed white British and female; clonal diversity was possibly underestimated. Unmutated variant regions are reportedly the target of nearly half of TCRs that are spike-specific.

Trimming removed 7 bases at V and 3 bases at J, with 16 bases between. The CDR3 is 15 amino acids. Germline lookup yields CDR1 ENHRY and CDR2 SYGVKD. Clones were sequenced by immunoSEQ multiplex PCR, and TCRdb holds only the in-frame ones, with some missing. Seen here are about 140,000 clones, about 90% observed once, and the top ten hold around 5%. A remark on this clone: Its antigen is undetermined.

The chain carries TRBV10-3 and TRBJ1-3; perhaps TRBD1 as D (5 bases). Material: peripheral blood, obtained on day 0 of AZD1222 vaccination. This TCR was recovered from an adult in good health. The CDR3 DNA follows: TGTGCCATCACCAAGGGACTCGAGAGTGGAAACACCATATATTTT. Translation gives CAITKGLESGNTIYF.